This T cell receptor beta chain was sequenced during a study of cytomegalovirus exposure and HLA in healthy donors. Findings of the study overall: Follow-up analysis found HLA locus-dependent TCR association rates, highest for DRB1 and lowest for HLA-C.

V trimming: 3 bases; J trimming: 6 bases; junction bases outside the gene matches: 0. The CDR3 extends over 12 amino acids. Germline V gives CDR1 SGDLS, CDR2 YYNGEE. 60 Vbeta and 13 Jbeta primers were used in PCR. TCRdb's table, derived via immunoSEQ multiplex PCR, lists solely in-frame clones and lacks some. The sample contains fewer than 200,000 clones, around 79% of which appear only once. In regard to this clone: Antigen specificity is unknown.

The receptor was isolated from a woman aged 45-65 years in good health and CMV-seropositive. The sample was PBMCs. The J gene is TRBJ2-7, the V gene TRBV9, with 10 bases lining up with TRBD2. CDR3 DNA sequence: TGTGCCAGCAGCGGACTAGCGGGCGAGCAGTACTTC. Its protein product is CASSGLAGEQYF.